The source of this T cell receptor (beta chain) is a study of blood T cell repertoires in COVID-19. Study information: The United States, Italy and Spain supplied acute and convalescent COVID-19 samples.

Some clones are missing from TCRdb's copy, which holds only in-frame ones; the method was immunoSEQ multiplex PCR. Altogether around 79,000 clones are present, about nine tenths being singletons, with the ten largest covering about 8.2%. This CDR3 region has 14 residues. Trimming left V 1 base short and J 4 bases short, with 11 bases between. Germline V CDR1 and CDR2: SGDLS, YYNGEE. Sequenced input: peripheral blood. The clonotype was recovered from a human donor in a cohort sampled during active COVID-19. The chain uses TRBV9 and TRBJ1-2; D ambiguous. The CDR3 loop is CASSVFPTGYGYTF. CDR3 coding DNA: TGTGCCAGCAGCGTATTTCCCACCGGCTATGGCTACACCTTC.